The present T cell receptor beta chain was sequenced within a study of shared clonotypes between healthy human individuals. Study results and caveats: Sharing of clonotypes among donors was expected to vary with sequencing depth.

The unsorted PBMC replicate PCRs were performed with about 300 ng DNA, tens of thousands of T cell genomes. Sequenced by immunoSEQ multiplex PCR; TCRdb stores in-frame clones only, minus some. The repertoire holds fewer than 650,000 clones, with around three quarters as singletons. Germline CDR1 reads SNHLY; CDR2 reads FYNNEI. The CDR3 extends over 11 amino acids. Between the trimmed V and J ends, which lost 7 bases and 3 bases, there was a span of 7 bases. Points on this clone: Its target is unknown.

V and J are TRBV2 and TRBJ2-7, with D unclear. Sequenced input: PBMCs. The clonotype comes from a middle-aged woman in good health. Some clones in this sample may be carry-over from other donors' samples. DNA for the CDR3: TGTGCCAGCACCCCAGGCTACGAGCAGTACTTC. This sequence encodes CASTPGYEQYF.